The 8 T cell receptor beta chains below come from one sample, sequenced in a study of T cells in narcolepsy. The table came from immunoSEQ multiplex PCR; TCRdb's copy has only in-frame clones and leaves some out. The sample includes around 30,000 clones, 81% of them seen just once. Input material: memory (CD45RA-) CD4+ T cells from blood. All receptors come from a human donor in good health.

The V gene is TRBV7-2, the J gene TRBJ1-3; D may be TRBD1 (6 bases). The V gene lost 2 bases and the J gene lost 7 bases, with 15 bases spanning the gap. The CDR3 is made up of 15 amino acids. CDR1 is SGHTA, CDR2 FQGNSA, per germline. The CDR3 region is CASSLQGSQGNTIYF. The DNA for the CDR3 is TGTGCCAGCAGCTTACAGGGGAGTCAGGGGAACACCATATATTTT. The whole variable domain, filled in from reference TRBV7-2 and TRBJ1-3, reads GAGVSQSPSNKVTEKGKDVELRCDPISGHTALYWYRQSLGQGLEFLIYFQGNSAPDKSGLPSDRFSAERTGGSVSTLTIQRTQQEDSAVYLCASSLQGSQGNTIYFGEGSWLTVV.

V and J are TRBV5-4 and TRBJ2-2; the D gene is possibly TRBD1 (6 bases). The length of the CDR3 is 10 residues. Per the germline V gene, CDR1 is SGHNT and CDR2 is YYREEE (reference sequence). V lost 9 bases, J lost 8 bases, and 8 bases lay in between. This chain's CDR3 is CAIGQGELFF. CDR3 sequence (DNA): TGTGCCATCGGACAGGGGGAGCTGTTTTTT.

V is TRBV2 and J is TRBJ1-1, with 10 bases fitting TRBD1. Unmatched junction bases numbered 7, after V lost 6 bases and J lost 0 bases. The CDR3 length is 16 residues. Germline CDR1 is SNHLY and CDR2 is FYNNEI. Written as DNA, the CDR3 is TGTGCCAGCAGGGGCCCCGGGACAGGGGTGAACACTGAAGCTTTCTTT. Encoded protein: CASRGPGTGVNTEAFF.

The chain recombines TRBV19 with TRBJ1-2, with 11 positions matching TRBD1. The CDR3 contains 14 residues. Germline V lookup: CDR1 LNHDA, CDR2 SQIVND (reference sequence). Trimming took 4 bases from V and 8 from J; bases not matched to a gene: 6. CDR3 amino acids: CASSRTGGSRGYTF. As DNA, the CDR3 is TGTGCCAGTAGTAGGACAGGGGGCTCTCGAGGCTACACCTTC.

A few counts support this clone. CDR3 protein: CASSARQGPLNTEAFF. In DNA form, the CDR3 reads TGTGCCAGCAGCGCTAGACAGGGTCCCTTGAACACTGAAGCTTTCTTT. The chain employs TRBV9 and TRBJ1-1, with 7 bases aligning to TRBD1. V was clipped by 3 bases and J by 0 bases; unmatched bases: 8. The CDR3 is 16 amino acids. The V gene's germline CDR1 is SGDLS and CDR2 YYNGEE.

This clone was found once. V and J are TRBV6-6 and TRBJ1-4, with 9 bases lining up with TRBD1. Germline CDR1 is MNHNY and CDR2 is SVGAGI (reference sequence). The CDR3 is 13 residues long. V shed 6 bases, J shed 7 bases, and the junction held 3 bases outside the gene matches. The CDR3 is CASSRQGGEKLFF. The CDR3 coding sequence is TGTGCCAGCAGCCGACAGGGGGGTGAAAAACTGTTTTTT.

CDR3 nucleotide sequence: TGTGCCAGCGGGCTAGCGGGAAATAGCGGGGAGCTGTTTTTT. Translated: CASGLAGNSGELFF. The J gene is TRBJ2-2, the V gene TRBV2; 9 bases align to TRBD2. Germline-derived CDR1 and CDR2 are SNHLY and FYNNEI. The junction had 8 bases not matched to a gene; V was cut back by 8 bases and J by 7 bases. The CDR3 length is 14 residues.

The V and J genes are TRBV27 and TRBJ1-1; D is undetermined. Germline CDR1 is MNHEY and CDR2 is SMNVEV (reference sequence). This CDR3 is 13 amino acids long. The germline V and J ends were trimmed by 2 bases and 1 base, with 5 bases remaining between them. Here the CDR3 reads CASSLGRNTEAFF. The CDR3 DNA sequence: TGTGCCAGCAGTTTAGGCAGGAACACTGAAGCTTTCTTT.